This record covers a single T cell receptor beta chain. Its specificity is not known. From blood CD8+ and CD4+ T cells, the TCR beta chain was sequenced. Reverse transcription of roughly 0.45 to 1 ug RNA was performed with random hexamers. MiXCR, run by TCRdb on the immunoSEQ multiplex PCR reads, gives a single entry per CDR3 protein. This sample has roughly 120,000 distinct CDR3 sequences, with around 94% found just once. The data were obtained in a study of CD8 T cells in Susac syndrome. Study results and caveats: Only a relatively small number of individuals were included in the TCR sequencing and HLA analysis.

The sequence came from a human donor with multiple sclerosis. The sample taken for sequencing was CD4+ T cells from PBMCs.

CDR3 in DNA: TGTGCCAGCAGTGCCACCGGGGCCAAGGATGGCTACACCTTC. This gives the protein CASSATGAKDGYTF. This chain joins TRBV6-4 and TRBJ1-2; maybe TRBD1 (5 bases). Germline-derived CDR1 and CDR2 are MRHNA and SNTAGT. The CDR3 has 14 amino acids. Trimming stripped 4 bases from V and 6 bases from J, with 15 bases between.